The 5 T cell receptor beta chains given below trace back to one sample, sequenced in a study of cytomegalovirus exposure and HLA in healthy donors. 13 Jbeta primers and 60 Vbeta primers were used for the PCR. The table came from immunoSEQ multiplex PCR; TCRdb's copy has only in-frame clones and leaves some out. The sample has about 150,000 clones, 65% to 85% seen once. The sequenced sample was PBMCs. The receptors shown here come from a man aged 30 to 45 in good health and CMV-seronegative.

This CDR3 is CASSTGTGVPYGYTF. The CDR3 nucleotides read TGCGCCAGCAGCACCGGGACAGGGGTGCCCTATGGCTACACCTTC. The J gene is TRBJ1-2, the V gene TRBV5-1; TRBD1 matches 10 bases. Per the germline V gene, CDR1 is SGHRS and CDR2 is YFSETQ. J lost 4 bases, V lost 4 bases, and 7 bases had no gene match. CDR3 length: 15 residues. The entire variable domain, with the rest obtained from reference TRBV5-1 and TRBJ1-2, is as follows: KAGVTQTPRYLIKTRGQQVTLSCSPISGHRSVSWYQQTPGQGLQFLFEYFSETQRNKGNFPGRFSGRQFSNSRSEMNVSTLELGDSALYLCASSTGTGVPYGYTFGSGTRLTVV.

CDR3 loop: CASGGSGTGTDTQYF. Here the CDR3 DNA reads TGCGCCAGCGGGGGGTCCGGGACAGGCACAGATACGCAGTATTTT. This chain connects TRBV5-1 to TRBJ2-3, with a weak D call TRBD1 (7 bases). The CDR3 is made up of 15 amino acids. CDR1 and CDR2 from the germline V gene are SGHRS and YFSETQ. Trimming took off 7 bases at V and 1 base at J, with 16 bases between the two ends.

The chain uses TRBV7-8 and TRBJ1-5; D might be TRBD1 (5 bases). V was pared by 1 base and J by 4 bases, with 5 bases between. This CDR3 is built from 13 residues. The V gene's germline CDR1 is SGHVS and CDR2 FQNEAQ. CDR3 residues: CASSLDRNQPQHF. Written as DNA, the CDR3 is TGTGCCAGCAGCTTAGACAGGAATCAGCCCCAGCATTTT.

The chain combines TRBV6-5 with TRBJ1-1; unclear D gene. The CDR3 loop spans 13 amino acids. Germline V gives CDR1 MNHEY, CDR2 SVGAGI. V was pared by 2 bases and J by 4 bases, with 8 bases between. The CDR3 region is CASSYPEATEAFF. CDR3 in DNA: TGTGCCAGCAGTTACCCAGAGGCCACTGAAGCTTTCTTT.

This rearrangement joins TRBV9 to TRBJ2-1; 7 nucleotides match TRBD2. With V trimmed by 0 bases and J by 7 bases, 7 bases remained unmatched. There are 15 residues in the CDR3. CDR1 and CDR2 from the germline V gene are SGDLS and YYNGEE. In nucleotides, the CDR3 is TGTGCCAGCAGCGTAGGAAGCGGGACCGGGAATGAGCAGTTCTTC. It encodes CASSVGSGTGNEQFF.